This is a list of T cell receptor beta chains from one sample in a study of identical twins. TCRdb fed the 5' RACE reads into MiXCR, producing one record per CDR3 protein. Of fewer than 650,000 distinct CDR3 sequences listed, 9% to 10% are singletons. These same records also appear under a second study, on yellow fever vaccine responses in identical twins.

Sequencing input: PBMCs. Source of these receptors: a woman between 18 and 29 years old in good health. CDR3s include the opening cysteine and the closing phenylalanine or tryptophan. A D gene is named only where the DNA matches it firmly. The size entry is marked missing in some rows and otherwise reads once, few, many or a size class.

few	-	TRBV12-3/TRBV12-4	TRBJ2-3	TGTGCCAGCAGTCCCTTTGGGGACGACACAGATACGCAGTATTTT	CASSPFGDDTDTQYF
many	TRBD2	TRBV6-1	TRBJ2-3	TGTGCCAGCAGCTCCGAGGTTAGGACTAGCGGCACAGATACGCAGTATTTT	CASSSEVRTSGTDTQYF
many	TRBD2	TRBV10-3	TRBJ2-2	TGTGCCATCAGTTTAACTAGCGGGAGCACCGGGGAGCTGTTTTTT	CAISLTSGSTGELFF
many	-	TRBV7-2	TRBJ2-1	TGTGCCAGCAGCTTAGTTAGACCCAATGAGCAGTTCTTC	CASSLVRPNEQFF
few	TRBD1	TRBV6-5	TRBJ2-2	TGTGCCAGCAGTTACACGGGACAGGGCGGTACCGGGGAGCTGTTTTTT	CASSYTGQGGTGELFF
few	-	TRBV12-3/TRBV12-4	TRBJ1-6	TGTGCCAGCAGTTTAGTCCAGGGTAGTTCACCCCTCCACTTT	CASSLVQGSSPLHF
few	-	TRBV15	TRBJ2-3	TGTGCCACCACCGGACCCCGAGCAGATACGCAGTATTTT	CATTGPRADTQYF
many	-	TRBV11-2	TRBJ1-2	TGTGCCAGCAGCTTAGTGTACAGTTTATATGGCTACACCTTC	CASSLVYSLYGYTF
few	-	TRBV11-2	TRBJ2-1	TGTGCCAGCAGCCCTTATTTAAATGAGCAGTTCTTC	CASSPYLNEQFF
-	TRBD1	TRBV14	TRBJ2-3	TGTGCCAGCAGCCAACAGGGGGTCACAGATACGCAGTATTTT	CASSQQGVTDTQYF
many	TRBD2	TRBV19	TRBJ2-5	TGTGCCAGTAGTATAGGATCCTGGCGGGAGAAGGAGACCCAGTACTTC	CASSIGSWREKETQYF
few	-	TRBV12-3/TRBV12-4	TRBJ2-7	TGTGCCAGCAACCCTAGGTTGCAGTACTTC	CASNPRLQYF
few	TRBD2	TRBV18	TRBJ2-5	TGTGCCAGCTCAATCGGGACTAGCGGAAATCAAGAGACCCAGTACTTC	CASSIGTSGNQETQYF
few	-	TRBV20-1	TRBJ1-5	TGCAGTGCTAGGTCCGAAGGGATCAATCAGCCCCAGCATTTT	CSARSEGINQPQHF
few	-	TRBV28	TRBJ2-7	TGTGCCAGCAGTCCCTCCCCGGCGGGATGGAGCGAGCAGTACTTC	CASSPSPAGWSEQYF
many	-	TRBV24-1	TRBJ1-6	TGTGCCACCAGAGCAGACGATAATTCACCCCTCCACTTT	CATRADDNSPLHF
few	-	TRBV5-1	TRBJ2-7	TGCGCCAGCAGCGTAGGCGCGGGAAATTACGAGCAGTACTTC	CASSVGAGNYEQYF
many	TRBD2	TRBV12-3/TRBV12-4	TRBJ2-3	TGTGCCAGCAGAATAGCGGGGAGCACAGATACGCAGTATTTT	CASRIAGSTDTQYF
-	-	TRBV7-2	TRBJ1-6	TGTGCCAGCAGCTCGGTGGGGGTTAATTCACCCCTCCACTTT	CASSSVGVNSPLHF
few	TRBD2	TRBV6-1	TRBJ2-3	TGTGCCAGCAGTGTCCAGACTAGCGGCACAGATACGCAGTATTTT	CASSVQTSGTDTQYF
few	-	TRBV28	TRBJ2-1	TGTGCCAGCAGTTTACGGCGGGCAGGGAGGTATGAGCAGTTCTTC	CASSLRRAGRYEQFF
few	-	TRBV7-2	TRBJ1-3	TGTGCCAGCAGCTTAGCAGGGGCTGGAGGAAACACCATATATTTT	CASSLAGAGGNTIYF
many	-	TRBV6-9	TRBJ1-5	TGTGCCAGCGCGGGTGGCAGCAATCAGCCCCAGCATTTT	CASAGGSNQPQHF
many	-	TRBV20-1	TRBJ2-2	TGCAGTGCTCTTGTGGCGAACACCGGGGAGCTGTTTTTT	CSALVANTGELFF
-	-	TRBV6-1	TRBJ1-5	TGTGCCAGCAGCCAGGGAATCGGACCGGGGAATCAGCCCCAGCATTTT	CASSQGIGPGNQPQHF
many	-	TRBV5-5	TRBJ2-2	TGTGCCAGCAGCTCAGTCCTGCTCGGGGAGCTGTTTTTT	CASSSVLLGELFF
-	-	TRBV5-6	TRBJ2-2	TGTGCCAGCGGTTGGGACACCGGGGAGCTGTTTTTT	CASGWDTGELFF
many	TRBD2	TRBV11-2	TRBJ2-1	TGTGCCAGCAGCTTAGGCGGACGGCTAGCGGGGAATGAGCAGTTCTTC	CASSLGGRLAGNEQFF
-	-	TRBV5-4	TRBJ2-7	TGTGCCAGCAGCTCATACCGGGACTTTCGGGGTTACGAGCAGTACTTC	CASSSYRDFRGYEQYF
-	TRBD2	TRBV12-3/TRBV12-4	TRBJ2-7	TGTGCCAGCAGTTTAGGTAGCGGGGGGCCCTACGAGCAGTACTTC	CASSLGSGGPYEQYF
-	-	TRBV7-9	TRBJ2-2	TGTGCCAGCAGCCTCGGTGTAGAGCTGTTTTTT	CASSLGVELFF
few	-	TRBV27	TRBJ2-1	TGTGCCAGCGCAACTACCTGGGCAGGGGTAAACAATGAGCAGTTCTTC	CASATTWAGVNNEQFF
-	TRBD2	TRBV12-3/TRBV12-4	TRBJ2-2	TGTGCCAGCATTCGACTAGCGGGGGGGAACACCGGGGAGCTGTTTTTT	CASIRLAGGNTGELFF
few	TRBD2	TRBV14	TRBJ2-7	TGTGCCAGCAGCCAGAAAGCGGGAGGGGTAGTGAACGGTGTTGAGCAGTACTTC	CASSQKAGGVVNGVEQYF